The T cell receptor (beta chain) under discussion was sequenced for a study of post-analysis software for immune sequencing data. For the study at large: Disease trajectories encompassed relapsing-remitting, secondary progressive and progressive-relapsing multiple sclerosis.

TCR beta cDNA libraries had unique molecular identifiers. Input populations of roughly 0.85 to 11 million T cells gave rise to around 500,000 cDNA molecules. From the PCR reads, TCRdb called clonotypes with MiXCR, one entry per CDR3 protein. The sample carries around 440,000 distinct CDR3 sequences, approximately 45% recorded once. This clonotype was observed a few times. No antigen is known for it. J gave up 3 bases and V 4 bases, and 2 bases lay outside the gene matches. The length of the CDR3 is 14 residues. Germline loops: CDR1 SGHRS, CDR2 YFSETQ. Whole-study findings and limits: About five TRBV segments occurring more often in patients than controls included TRBV5-6, TRBV5-1 and TRBV20-1.

V and J are TRBV5-1 and TRBJ2-3; the match to TRBD1 covers 10 bases. This receptor was obtained from a girl under 18 with multiple sclerosis. Input material: blood. The CDR3 loop reads CASSADRGTDTQYF. CDR3 in DNA: TGCGCCAGCAGCGCGGACAGGGGGACAGATACGCAGTATTTT. The variable domain in full, with the rest retrieved from reference TRBV5-1 and TRBJ2-3, is KAGVTQTPRYLIKTRGQQVTLSCSPISGHRSVSWYQQTPGQGLQFLFEYFSETQRNKGNFPGRFSGRQFSNSRSEMNVSTLELGDSALYLCASSADRGTDTQYFGPGTRLTVL.